Presented here are 20 T cell receptor beta chains from one specimen sequenced in a study of blood T cells in healthy people across ages. A sample-barcoded 5' primer and a J-beta primer mix were used in a second PCR of about 7 to 12 cycles. MiXCR was run by TCRdb on the 5' RACE reads, yielding one entry per CDR3 protein. The sample consists of hundreds of thousands of distinct CDR3 sequences, around 52% of them appearing once. The sequencing sample was made of blood. The source of these receptors is a woman older than 75 in good health.

As to this clonotype: A much larger clone differs from this one at a single base, so this may be a read error. The chain couples TRBV29-1 to TRBJ1-4, with 7 bases aligning to TRBD1. The CDR3 is 13 amino acids. Germline V gives CDR1 SQVTM, CDR2 ANQGSEA. As DNA, the CDR3 is TGCAACACCCGACAGGGCCCCAATGAAAAACTGTTTTTT. Translating gives CNTRQGPNEKLFF.

As to this clonotype: Just one base apart from a much larger clone, this may be a read error. The chain uses TRBV28 and TRBJ1-2; perhaps TRBD1 as D (6 bases). Trimming left V 5 bases short and J 4 bases short, with 14 bases between. Germline lookup yields CDR1 MDHEN and CDR2 SYDVKM. There are 14 residues in the CDR3. Here the CDR3 DNA reads TGTGCCAGCAGTGTAGGGGGAGGCGCCTATGGCTACACCTTC. As protein: CASSVGGGAYGYTF.

The chain is built from TRBV20-1 and TRBJ2-1, with D tentatively TRBD1 (5 bases). The germline V gene encodes CDR1 DFQATT and CDR2 SNEGSKA (reference sequence). V was cut by 8 bases and J by 9 bases, with 17 bases left in between. The length of the CDR3 is 12 residues. The CDR3, as DNA: TGCAGTTCAGGGCGTCGGTGGGGTGAGCAGTTCTTC. Protein sequence: CSSGRRWGEQFF.

The chain combines TRBV6-6 with TRBJ1-1; the D gene is possibly TRBD1 (5 bases). V was shortened by 5 bases and J by 0 bases, with 13 bases between the two germline ends. The CDR3 runs 15 residues. Germline loops: CDR1 MNHNY, CDR2 SVGAGI (reference sequence). The DNA for the CDR3 is TGTGCCAGCAGTCTTGAAGAAGGGGTGAACACTGAAGCTTTCTTT. Translated, it gives CASSLEEGVNTEAFF.

This chain connects TRBV4-3 to TRBJ2-1; D might be TRBD1 (6 bases). This CDR3 region has 17 residues. With 0 bases removed from V and 2 bases from J, the gap between germline ends came to 14 bases. Germline assignment: CDR1 LGHNA and CDR2 YSLEER. The CDR3 loop is CASSQDTGRGAYNEQFF. The CDR3 DNA follows: TGCGCCAGCAGCCAAGATACGGGCAGGGGAGCCTACAATGAGCAGTTCTTC.

Turning to this clonotype: An end of the junction differs from the germline gene, which may be a read error. The CDR3 DNA sequence: TGTGCCAACAGTTTCGAAGGGGGCAACACCTTC. Residues: CANSFEGGNTF. The gene calls are TRBV12-3 or TRBV12-4 and TRBJ1-2; 7 nucleotides line up with TRBD1. This CDR3 has 11 amino acids.

V usage is TRBV5-1 and J usage is TRBJ2-3, with D possibly matching TRBD2 (5 bases). CDR3 length: 15 residues. Germline V lookup: CDR1 SGHRS, CDR2 YFSETQ. The V end was cut by 2 bases, the J end by 5 bases, with 15 bases between. The CDR3 DNA reads TGCGCCAGCAGCTTCGCGGGCATTGGAGGAGATACGCAGTATTTT. As protein: CASSFAGIGGDTQYF.

The chain employs TRBV6-1 and TRBJ2-5; 7 bases map to TRBD1. V was pared by 6 bases and J by 3 bases, with 7 bases of the junction left unmatched. This CDR3 comprises 14 residues. CDR1 MNHNS and CDR2 SASEGT come from the germline V gene. CDR3 in DNA: TGTGCCAGCAGCACCGGGACAGCCAAAGAGACCCAGTACTTC. Its protein product is CASSTGTAKETQYF.

The V and J genes are TRBV20-1 and TRBJ2-7; D not certain. The CDR3 has 13 residues. CDR1 DFQATT and CDR2 SNEGSKA come from the germline V gene (reference sequence). V was shortened by 5 bases and J by 0 bases, with 11 bases between the two germline ends. DNA for the CDR3: TGCAGTGCTGCACGGAGAAGCTCCTACGAGCAGTACTTC. Its protein product is CSAARRSSYEQYF.

A note on this clonotype: One end of the junction varies from germline; a read error may be responsible. The chain recombines TRBV5-1 with TRBJ2-5; either TRBD1 or TRBD2 may supply D (5 bases each). Germline loops: CDR1 SGHRS, CDR2 YFSETQ. This CDR3 has 14 residues. CDR3 protein: CASSLRRGEETRYF. The CDR3 DNA follows: TGCGCCAGCAGCTTGCGAAGGGGAGAAGAGACCCGGTACTTC.

The chain carries TRBV11-2 and TRBJ1-4, with D possibly being TRBD1 (5 bases). V was cut by 5 bases and J by 6 bases, with 10 bases left in between. Germline assignment: CDR1 SGHAT and CDR2 FQNNGV. The CDR3 length is 13 residues. The CDR3 DNA follows: TGTGCCAGCAGCGTGTGGGGCGATGAAAAACTGTTTTTT. Translating it yields CASSVWGDEKLFF.

V gene TRBV2 combines with J gene TRBJ2-3, with D uncertain. The CDR3 is 15 residues long. Germline V CDR1 and CDR2: SNHLY, FYNNEI. V was trimmed by 6 bases and J by 0 bases, leaving 13 bases between them. The CDR3, as DNA: TGTGCCAGCAGCAAAGACTCTTCTAGCACAGATACGCAGTATTTT. Translating gives CASSKDSSSTDTQYF.

This chain links TRBV4-2 with TRBJ2-3; D is ambiguous. V was clipped by 0 bases and J by 3 bases, with 7 bases between them. Germline V gives CDR1 LGHNA, CDR2 YNFKEQ. This CDR3 region has 14 residues. DNA of the CDR3: TGTGCCAGCAGCCAAGACCTCCAGACAGATACGCAGTATTTT. Its protein product is CASSQDLQTDTQYF.

The rearrangement joins TRBV27 to TRBJ2-3, with TRBD2 matching 13 bases. The CDR3 sequence is 17 residues long. Trimming removed 4 bases from V and 2 bases from J; junction bases left unmatched: 6. Germline values: CDR1 MNHEY, CDR2 SMNVEV (reference sequence). In nucleotides, the CDR3 is TGTGCCAGCAGTTCCTTACTAGCGGGGGGGCACACAGATACGCAGTATTTT. This codes for CASSSLLAGGHTDTQYF.

This chain joins TRBV21-1 and TRBJ2-1. TRBV21-1 is marked as a pseudogene. This CDR3 is 13 amino acids long. The CDR3 loop reads CASSKVGRDEQFF. As DNA, the CDR3 is TGTGCCAGCAGCAAAGTAGGTCGGGATGAGCAGTTCTTC.

The rearrangement uses TRBV20-1 and TRBJ2-3; 12 bases match TRBD2. The J segment lost 7 bases and the V segment lost 5 bases, leaving 10 bases of the junction unmatched. CDR3 length: 15 residues. From germline, CDR1 is DFQATT and CDR2 SNEGSKA (reference sequence). CDR3 bases: TGCAGTGCTTACTCTAGCGGGGGGGCCGCGAATACGCAGTATTTT. Amino acids: CSAYSSGGAANTQYF.

The chain links TRBV12-3 or TRBV12-4 to TRBJ2-2, with 10 positions matching TRBD2. Unmatched junction bases numbered 2, after V lost 5 bases and J lost 5 bases. The CDR3 is made up of 14 amino acids. The CDR3 sequence is CASSAGLATGELFF. CDR3 sequence (DNA): TGTGCCAGCAGTGCGGGACTAGCGACCGGGGAGCTGTTTTTT.

There are a few counts of this clonotype. A read error is possible here, since a much larger clone lies one base away. CDR3 nucleotides: TGTACCAGCAGCGTAGTGGGAGAAAATGAGCAGTTCTTC. This encodes CTSSVVGENEQFF. This chain joins TRBV9 and TRBJ2-1; possible D gene TRBD2, 5 bases. The germline CDR1 and CDR2 sequences are SGDLS and YYNGEE. The CDR3 has 13 residues.

As concerns this clonotype: It may be a read error: a sequence one base away is much more abundant. This sequence joins TRBV9 and TRBJ2-1; 8 nucleotides line up with TRBD1. V gave up 4 bases and J gave up 9 bases; unmatched junction bases: 12. The CDR3 has 15 residues. CDR1 is SGDLS and CDR2 is YYNGEE in the germline V gene. The CDR3 DNA reads as TGTGCCAGCAGCACAGAGGGACAGGCGGTCAGTGAGCAGTTCTTC. Its protein product is CASSTEGQAVSEQFF.

This rearrangement joins TRBV30 to TRBJ1-1, with unresolved D. CDR3 length: 13 amino acids. Deletions cut 0 bases from V and 1 base from J, with 6 bases between. Germline assignment: CDR1 GTSNPN and CDR2 SVGIG (reference sequence). The CDR3 nucleotides are TGTGCCTGGAGTGTAGGTGGGAACACTGAAGCTTTCTTT. Translated: CAWSVGGNTEAFF. Looking up the rest from reference TRBV30 and TRBJ1-1 gives the full variable domain: SQTIHQWPATLVQPVGSPLSLECTVEGTSNPNLYWYRQAAGRGLQLLFYSVGIGQISSEVPQNLSASRPQDRQFILSSKKLLLSDSGFYLCAWSVGGNTEAFFGQGTRLTVV.